What follows is one T cell receptor (beta chain) and its context. The antigen is unknown. Since a much larger clone is just one base distant, this may be a read error. Other DNA sequences of this sample code for an identical CDR3. These data originate in a study of metastatic and nonmetastatic thyroid tumors. About the research overall: Repertoires were compared across blood and tumor or nodule tissue from malignant and benign thyroid patients. General study points: A significant increase in TCR beta diversity was reportedly seen in malignant thyroid tumors relative to benign nodules, in blood and tumor.

The CDR3 is made up of 15 amino acids. Trimming removed 4 bases from V and 4 bases from J; junction bases left unmatched: 6. In the source study's methods: CDR3 differences across clinicopathological groups were used to build a distant-metastasis classifier for papillary thyroid cancer. TCRdb re-clonotyped the PCR reads via MiXCR. In this record, the V and J calls reflect TCRdb's handling and not the investigators' own analysis. The sample has roughly 57,000 clones; approximately 22% are singletons. All patients reached thyroid surgery having received no treatment beforehand. The chain uses TRBV12-3 or TRBV12-4 and TRBJ2-4; the match to TRBD2 covers 8 bases. The receptor's source is a female donor with papillary thyroid cancer or a benign thyroid nodule (not recorded which). Some clones in this sample may be carry-over from other donors' samples. The material sequenced was blood. The CDR3 is CASSSAGVAKNIQYF. For the CDR3, the DNA is TGTGCCAGCAGTTCAGCGGGAGTAGCAAAAAACATTCAGTACTTC.